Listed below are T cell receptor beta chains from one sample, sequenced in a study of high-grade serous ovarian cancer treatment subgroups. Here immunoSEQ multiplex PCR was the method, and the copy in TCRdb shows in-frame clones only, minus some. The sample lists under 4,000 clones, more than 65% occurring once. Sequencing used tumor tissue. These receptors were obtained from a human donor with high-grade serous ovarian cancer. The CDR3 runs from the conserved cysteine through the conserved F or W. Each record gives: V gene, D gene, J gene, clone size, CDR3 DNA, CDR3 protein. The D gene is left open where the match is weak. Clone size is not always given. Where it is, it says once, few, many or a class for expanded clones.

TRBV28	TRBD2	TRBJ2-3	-	TGTGCCAGCAGATTTCTAGCGGGGGGAGGGGATACGCAGTATTTT	CASRFLAGGGDTQYF
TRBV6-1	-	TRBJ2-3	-	TGTGCCAGCAGGGTGAGGAGCACAGATACGCAGTATTTT	CASRVRSTDTQYF
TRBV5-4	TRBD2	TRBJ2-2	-	TGTGCCAGCAGCTTGGTAGCGGGGGTCCCCCTGAACACCGGGGAGCTGTTTTTT	CASSLVAGVPLNTGELFF
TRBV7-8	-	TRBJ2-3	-	TGTGCCAGCAGCCAACGAGGCACAGATACGCAGTATTTT	CASSQRGTDTQYF
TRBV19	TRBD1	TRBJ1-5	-	TGTGCCAGTAGTGTCCGGGACAGTAGCAATCAGCCCCAGCATTTT	CASSVRDSSNQPQHF
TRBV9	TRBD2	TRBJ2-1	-	TGTGCCAGCAGCGCCCGGACGGGGGGGAATGAGCAGTTCTTC	CASSARTGGNEQFF
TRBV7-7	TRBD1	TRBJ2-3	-	TGTGCCAGCAGCCTAGGGTCCGGGACAGGGCACACAGATACGCAGTATTTT	CASSLGSGTGHTDTQYF
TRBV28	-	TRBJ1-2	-	TGTGCCAGCAGTCCAAGGCCCCCGGCCGATCGGAGCTACACCTTC	CASSPRPPADRSYTF
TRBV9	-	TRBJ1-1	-	TGTGCCAGCAGCGTAACCCTATGGGGCACTGAAGCTTTCTTT	CASSVTLWGTEAFF
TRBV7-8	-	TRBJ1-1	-	TGTGCCAGCAGGCCGACAGGTGGACGAGCTTTCTTT	CASRPTGGRAFF
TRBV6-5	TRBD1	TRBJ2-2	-	TGTGCCAGCAGTTACGTACAGGGGCGGAACACCGGGGAGCTGTTTTTT	CASSYVQGRNTGELFF
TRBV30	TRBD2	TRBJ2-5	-	TGTGCCTGGAGTGTACTGGGGGGGGAGACCCAGTACTTC	CAWSVLGGETQYF
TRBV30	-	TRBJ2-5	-	TGTGCCTGGAGTGTACTTGGCGGAGAGACCCAGTACTTC	CAWSVLGGETQYF
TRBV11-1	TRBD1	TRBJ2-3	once	TGTGCCAGCAGCTTAGGGACAGGATCAGATACGCAGTATTTT	CASSLGTGSDTQYF
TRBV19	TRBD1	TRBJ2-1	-	TGTGCCAGTAGGGACCGACAGGGCCGCTACAATGAGCAGTTCTTC	CASRDRQGRYNEQFF
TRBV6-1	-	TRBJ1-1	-	TGTGCCAGCAGTGTCCGGGACATGAACACTGAAGCTTTCTTT	CASSVRDMNTEAFF
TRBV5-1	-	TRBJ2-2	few	TGCGCCAGCAGCTTAGAAGGCTTCACCGGGGAGCTGTTTTTT	CASSLEGFTGELFF
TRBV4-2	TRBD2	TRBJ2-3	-	TGTGCCAGCAGCCATGCGATTAGCGGGGGGGGTACAGATACGCAGTATTTT	CASSHAISGGGTDTQYF
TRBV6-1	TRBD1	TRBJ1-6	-	TGTGCCAGCAGTGAAATGGAGGACAGGAATTCACCCCTCCACTTT	CASSEMEDRNSPLHF
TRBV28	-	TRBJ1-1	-	TGTGCCAGCAGTCCGCCCTTGAACACTGAAGCTTTCTTT	CASSPPLNTEAFF
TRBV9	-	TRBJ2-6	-	TGTGCCAGCAGTCCACAATCTGGGGCCAACGTCCTGACTTTC	CASSPQSGANVLTF
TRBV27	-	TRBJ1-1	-	TGTGCCAGCAGTTTAAGCGGGCAGGGGCTCACTGAAGCTTTCTTT	CASSLSGQGLTEAFF
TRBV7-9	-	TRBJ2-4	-	TGTGCCAGCAGCCTCCGGAGGGCAGGGTCATTCGCGGCCAAAAACATTCAGTACTTC	CASSLRRAGSFAAKNIQYF
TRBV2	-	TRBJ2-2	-	TGTGCCAGCAGTGTAGGGTGGGCGGAAACCGGGGAGCTGTTTTTT	CASSVGWAETGELFF
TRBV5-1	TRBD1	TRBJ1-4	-	TGCGCCAGCAGTGTACAGGGGGCACCTAATGAAAAACTGTTTTTT	CASSVQGAPNEKLFF
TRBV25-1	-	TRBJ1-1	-	TGTGCCAGCAGTGAATTCTTCAGGCCCGAGAGTGGGGCTTTCTTT	CASSEFFRPESGAFF
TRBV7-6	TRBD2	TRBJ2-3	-	TGTGCCAGCAGTCAACTAGCGGGGGGCACAGATACGCAGTATTTT	CASSQLAGGTDTQYF
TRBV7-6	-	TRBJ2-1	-	TGTGCCAGCAACAAATATTCCGGGGACGGGTTCTACAATGAGCAGTTCTTC	CASNKYSGDGFYNEQFF